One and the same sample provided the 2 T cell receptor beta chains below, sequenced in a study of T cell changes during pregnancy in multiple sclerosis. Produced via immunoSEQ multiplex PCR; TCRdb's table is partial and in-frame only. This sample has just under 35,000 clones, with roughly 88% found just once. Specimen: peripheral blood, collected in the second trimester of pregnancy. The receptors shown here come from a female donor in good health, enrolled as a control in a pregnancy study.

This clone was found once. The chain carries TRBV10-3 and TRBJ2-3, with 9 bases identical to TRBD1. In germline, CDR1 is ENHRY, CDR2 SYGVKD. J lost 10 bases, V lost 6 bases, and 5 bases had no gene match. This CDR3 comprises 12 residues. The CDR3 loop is CAISVGQGPQYF. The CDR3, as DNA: TGTGCCATCAGCGTGGGACAGGGTCCGCAGTATTTT.

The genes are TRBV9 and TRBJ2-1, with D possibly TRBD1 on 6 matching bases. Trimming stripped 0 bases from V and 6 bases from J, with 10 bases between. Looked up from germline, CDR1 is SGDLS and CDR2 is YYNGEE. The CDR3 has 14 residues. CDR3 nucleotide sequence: TGTGCCAGCAGCGTAGGGCAGGGGCTCAATGAGCAGTTCTTC. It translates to CASSVGQGLNEQFF.